What follows are 14 T cell receptor beta chains derived from one specimen sequenced in a study of T cell repertoires in cytomegalovirus infection. From the reads, TCRdb called clonotypes with MiXCR, one entry per CDR3 protein. The data contain about 600,000 distinct CDR3 sequences, 24% of them seen just once; the ten biggest clones take up 7.5% to 9%. Sequencing input: CD8+ T cells from PBMCs. The origin of the receptors is a human donor in good health (CMV status not recorded). Some clones in this sample may be carry-over from other donors' samples.

This clonotype was found once. This chain joins TRBV18 and TRBJ2-1; 7 bases agree with TRBD2. With V trimmed by 1 base and J by 7 bases, 13 bases remained unmatched. The CDR3 has 17 amino acids. Per the germline V gene, CDR1 is KGHSH and CDR2 is LQKENI. The CDR3, as DNA: TGTGCCAGCTCACCACGGGAATGGGACTACACTAGGAATGAGCAGTTCTTC. This sequence encodes CASSPREWDYTRNEQFF.

In its sample, this clonotype was seen many times. This rearrangement joins TRBV7-2 to TRBJ2-1; 8 positions agree with TRBD2. The CDR3 is made up of 14 amino acids. Germline V gene sequence: CDR1 SGHTA, CDR2 FQGNSA. The ends lost 5 bases at V and 6 bases at J; junction bases unmatched: 6. The CDR3 loop reads CASSPSGGGNEQFF. The CDR3 DNA is TGTGCCAGCAGCCCGAGCGGGGGAGGCAATGAGCAGTTCTTC.

There are many counts of this clonotype. The chain links TRBV28 to TRBJ1-1; a weak D match, TRBD1 (6 bases). The V end lost 7 bases, the J end lost 4 bases, and 19 bases lay between the germline ends. The CDR3 has 15 amino acids. CDR1 is MDHEN and CDR2 is SYDVKM in the germline V gene. CDR3 residues: CASTPEGRGSTEAFF. Written as DNA, the CDR3 is TGTGCCAGCACCCCTGAGGGCAGGGGAAGCACTGAAGCTTTCTTT.

This clonotype has a handful of counts. This chain uses TRBV20-1 with TRBJ2-3; 10 bases are a match to TRBD2. The CDR3 contains 15 residues. Per the germline V gene, CDR1 is DFQATT and CDR2 is SNEGSKA (reference sequence). J gave up 1 base and V 6 bases, and 7 bases lay outside the gene matches. CDR3 in DNA: TGCAGTGCAGAGGAGCGGGGGGGGGGCACAGATACGCAGTATTTT. It yields the protein CSAEERGGGTDTQYF.

This clonotype was seen more than once but under ten times. The chain combines TRBV29-1 with TRBJ2-3; the D is unclear. V lost 2 bases, J lost 6 bases, and 3 bases lay in between. The CDR3 is made up of 10 amino acids. Germline V gene data show CDR1 as SQVTM and CDR2 as ANQGSEA. The chain's CDR3 is CSVEYDTQYF. CDR3 DNA sequence: TGCAGCGTTGAATACGATACGCAGTATTTT.

This clonotype has at least ten counts. The J gene is TRBJ1-1, the V gene TRBV7-8; D not certain. CDR1 is SGHVS and CDR2 is FQNEAQ in the germline V gene. The CDR3 loop spans 15 amino acids. The V gene lost 2 bases and the J gene lost 4 bases, with 14 bases spanning the gap. CDR3 in amino acids: CASSLYRQYGTEAFF. CDR3 DNA sequence: TGTGCCAGCAGCTTATATCGGCAGTATGGCACTGAAGCTTTCTTT.

This clonotype was seen ten or more times. The chain employs TRBV7-8 and TRBJ1-1; D is possibly TRBD1 (5 bases). The germline gives CDR1 SGHVS, CDR2 FQNEAQ. The V and J ends lost 3 bases and 3 bases respectively, with 14 bases between them. The CDR3 is 15 residues long. This chain's CDR3 is CASSLEGKGYTEAFF. The CDR3 coding sequence is TGTGCCAGCAGCTTGGAAGGGAAGGGGTACACTGAAGCTTTCTTT.

Comments on this clonotype: A much larger clone lies a single base off, so this may be a read error. This chain joins TRBV12-3 or TRBV12-4 and TRBJ2-5; 8 nucleotides match TRBD2. The CDR3 has 15 amino acids. This CDR3 is CASSFQRGYQETRYF. The CDR3 DNA sequence: TGTGCCAGCAGTTTTCAGCGGGGGTACCAAGAGACCCGGTACTTC.

This clonotype was picked up a small number of times. The genes are TRBV7-9 and TRBJ1-1, with D perhaps matching TRBD1 (6 bases). The CDR3 consists of 15 residues. Germline V lookup: CDR1 SEHNR, CDR2 FQNEAQ (reference sequence). Trimming pared 5 bases from V and 0 bases from J, leaving 13 bases between. CDR3: CASSAWAGVNTEAFF. For the CDR3, the DNA is TGTGCCAGCAGCGCGTGGGCAGGGGTGAACACTGAAGCTTTCTTT.

This clonotype was counted only a few times. One junction end does not reproduce the germline sequence, and a read error may be involved. This chain uses TRBV7-9 with TRBJ1-1; TRBD1 aligns across 9 bases. This CDR3 is 13 amino acids long. The germline V gene encodes CDR1 SEHNR and CDR2 FQNEAQ (reference sequence). The chain's CDR3 is CAAGGQGPPEAFF. In DNA form, the CDR3 reads TGTGCCGCCGGGGGACAGGGACCCCCTGAGGCTTTCTTT.

This clonotype has ten or more counts. The rearrangement links TRBV27 to TRBJ2-1; D is ambiguous. The CDR3 is 11 amino acids. Between the trimmed V and J ends, which lost 3 bases and 3 bases, there was a span of 0 bases. Germline lookup yields CDR1 MNHEY and CDR2 SMNVEV (reference sequence). The CDR3 bases are TGTGCCAGCAGTTTCTACAATGAGCAGTTCTTC. As protein: CASSFYNEQFF.

The sample holds many counts of this clonotype. The chain uses TRBV11-3 and TRBJ1-1; the D is unclear. Germline V gene data show CDR1 as SGHNT and CDR2 as YENEEA. This CDR3 contains 13 residues. The V end lost 5 bases, the J end lost 0 bases, and 7 bases lay between the germline ends. The CDR3 protein is CASSEEMNTEAFF. CDR3 nucleotides: TGTGCCAGCAGCGAAGAAATGAACACTGAAGCTTTCTTT. Full variable domain (outside the CDR3, taken from reference TRBV11-3 and TRBJ1-1): EAGVVQSPRYKIIEKKQPVAFWCNPISGHNTLYWYLQNLGQGPELLIRYENEEAVDDSQLPKDRFSAERLKGVDSTLKIQPAELGDSAVYLCASSEEMNTEAFFGQGTRLTVV.

The chain recombines TRBV7-6 with TRBJ2-4; 7 bases match TRBD1. J was trimmed by 8 bases and V by 0 bases; bases with no gene match: 7. CDR1 SGHVS and CDR2 FNYEAQ come from the germline V gene. The CDR3 is 15 residues long. The CDR3 reads CASSLASGDRHIQYF. CDR3 in DNA: TGTGCCAGCAGCTTAGCGTCAGGGGACAGACACATTCAGTACTTC.

This clonotype has just one count. The rearrangement uses TRBV28 and TRBJ1-2; 8 bases map to TRBD1. The CDR3 spans 18 residues. The germline CDR1 and CDR2 sequences are MDHEN and SYDVKM. Unmatched junction bases numbered 18, after V lost 6 bases and J lost 3 bases. CDR3 loop: CASSPYPPDRVGDYGYTF. CDR3 coding DNA: TGTGCCAGCAGCCCTTATCCCCCGGACAGGGTTGGGGACTATGGCTACACCTTC.